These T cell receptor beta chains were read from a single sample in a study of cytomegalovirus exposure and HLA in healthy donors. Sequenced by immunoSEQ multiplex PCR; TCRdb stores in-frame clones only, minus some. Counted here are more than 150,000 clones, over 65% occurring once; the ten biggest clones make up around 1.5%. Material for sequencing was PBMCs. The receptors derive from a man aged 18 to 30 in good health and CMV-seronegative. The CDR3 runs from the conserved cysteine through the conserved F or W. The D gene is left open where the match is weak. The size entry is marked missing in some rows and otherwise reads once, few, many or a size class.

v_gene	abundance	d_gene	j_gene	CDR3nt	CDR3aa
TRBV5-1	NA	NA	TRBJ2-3	TGCGCCAGCAGCTCTTCAGGGGTTGCTAGCACAGATACGCAGTATTTT	CASSSSGVASTDTQYF
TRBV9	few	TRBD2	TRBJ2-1	TGTGCCAGCAGCGGGACTAGCGTTGCAGATGAGCAGTTCTTC	CASSGTSVADEQFF
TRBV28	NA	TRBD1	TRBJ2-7	TGTGCCAGCAGTCCGACGGGGACAGGGGGCACCTACGAGCAGTACTTC	CASSPTGTGGTYEQYF
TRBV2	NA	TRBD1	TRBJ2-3	TGTGCCAGCAGTGATTGGAAAGGGGGCGCCGATACGCAGTATTTT	CASSDWKGGADTQYF
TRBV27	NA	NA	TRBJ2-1	TGTGCCAGCAGTTTATTGCAGGGTGGGCTAGCGAGCCCTAGCTCCTACAATGAGCAGTTCTTC	CASSLLQGGLASPSSYNEQFF
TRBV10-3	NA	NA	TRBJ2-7	TGTGCCGTTCCGGGTCGGTACGAGCAGTACTTC	CAVPGRYEQYF
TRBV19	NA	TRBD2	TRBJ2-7	TGTGCCAGTAGTATACTTTCCGGGACTAGCACCCCCGAGCAGTACTTC	CASSILSGTSTPEQYF
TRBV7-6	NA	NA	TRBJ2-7	TGTGCCAGCAGCTTAGCGCGGACAGCCTACGAGCAGTACTTC	CASSLARTAYEQYF
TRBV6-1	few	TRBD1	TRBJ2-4	TGTGCCAGCAGTGATTTGGCAGGGGGAAGCTACATTCAGTACTTC	CASSDLAGGSYIQYF
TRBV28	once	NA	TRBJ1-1	TGTGCCAGCAGTCAATGGACGGGGGGCACTGAAGCTTTCTTT	CASSQWTGGTEAFF
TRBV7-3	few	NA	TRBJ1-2	TGTGCCAGCAGCTTAGCAGCTAACTATGGCTACACCTTC	CASSLAANYGYTF
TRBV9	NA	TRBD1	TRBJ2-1	TGTGCCAGCAGCGTAGGGGACAGGAGGGGCAATGAGCAGTTCTTC	CASSVGDRRGNEQFF
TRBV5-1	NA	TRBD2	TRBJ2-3	TGCGCCAGCAGCGCCGACGGGACTAGCGGGTCAAGGGATACGCAGTATTTT	CASSADGTSGSRDTQYF
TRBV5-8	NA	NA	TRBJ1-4	TGTGCCAGCAGCTTGGCCCTCGGGAAATCCAACGAAAAACTGTTTTTT	CASSLALGKSNEKLFF
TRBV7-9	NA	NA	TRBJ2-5	TGTGCCAGCAGCTTAAGAGCGGAGCCGGGAGAGACCCAGTACTTC	CASSLRAEPGETQYF
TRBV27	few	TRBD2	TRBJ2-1	TGTGCCAGCAGTGCCCCTAGCGGGATTTACAATGAGCAGTTCTTC	CASSAPSGIYNEQFF
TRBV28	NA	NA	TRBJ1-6	TGTGCCAGCGGGGGGTCACCCCTCCACTTT	CASGGSPLHF
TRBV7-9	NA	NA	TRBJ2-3	TGTGCCAGCAGCTTAGGCGGTTACACAGATACGCAGTATTTT	CASSLGGYTDTQYF
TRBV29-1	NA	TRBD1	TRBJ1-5	TGCAGCGTCGCTTCCGGGACAGGTAATAATCAGCCCCAGCATTTT	CSVASGTGNNQPQHF
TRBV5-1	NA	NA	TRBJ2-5	TGCGCCAGCAGCTCCGACGGGGAGCAGTACTTC	CASSSDGEQYF
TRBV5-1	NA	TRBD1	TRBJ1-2	TGCGCCAGCAGCTCTGACAGGGGCGGCAATGGCTACACCTTC	CASSSDRGGNGYTF
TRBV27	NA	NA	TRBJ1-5	TGTGCCAGCAGTTCTGCAGGTTGGGGCCAGCCCCAGCATTTT	CASSSAGWGQPQHF
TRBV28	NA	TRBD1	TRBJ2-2	TGTGCCAGCAGACAGACAGGGGGAGTGAACACCGGGGAGCTGTTTTTT	CASRQTGGVNTGELFF
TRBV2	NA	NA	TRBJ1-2	TGTGCCAGCAGTGAAACCAGGGGCGAGGGCTACACCTTC	CASSETRGEGYTF
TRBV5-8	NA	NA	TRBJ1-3	TGTGCCAGCAGCTTAGGACAGTTCTCTGGAAACACCATATATTTT	CASSLGQFSGNTIYF
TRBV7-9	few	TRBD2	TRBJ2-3	TGTGCCAGCAGCTTACCGCGGCGACTAGCGGGGATCACAGATACGCAGTATTTT	CASSLPRRLAGITDTQYF
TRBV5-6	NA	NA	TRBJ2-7	TGTGCCAGCAGCCCGGGACAGCGGGTGGAGTACTTC	CASSPGQRVEYF
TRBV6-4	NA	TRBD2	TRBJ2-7	TGTGCCAGCCGTATCCTAGGGGAGCGGGAGGAAAGGTACGAGCAGTACTTC	CASRILGEREERYEQYF
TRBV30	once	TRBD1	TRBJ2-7	TGTGCCTGGAGCGGGGACAGTTACGAGCAGTACTTC	CAWSGDSYEQYF
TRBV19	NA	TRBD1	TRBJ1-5	TGTGCCAGTAGTATACGGCCAGGGGGGAGCAATCAGCCCCAGCATTTT	CASSIRPGGSNQPQHF
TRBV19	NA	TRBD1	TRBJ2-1	TGTGCCAGTAGTGCCCTAGACAGGGGGCGAATCGATGAGCAGTTCTTC	CASSALDRGRIDEQFF
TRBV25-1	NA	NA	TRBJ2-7	TGTGCCAGCTCCGGATACTACGAGCAGTACTTC	CASSGYYEQYF
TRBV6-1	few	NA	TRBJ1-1	TGTGCCACCTTCCGCGGCACTGAAGCTTTCTTT	CATFRGTEAFF
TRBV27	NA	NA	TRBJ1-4	TGTGCCAGCAACCTAGGGGCGGGAGGTGAAAAACTGTTTTTT	CASNLGAGGEKLFF
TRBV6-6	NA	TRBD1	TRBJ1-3	TGTGCCAGCGCACAGGGGGTTGGAGGCTCTGGAAACACCATATATTTT	CASAQGVGGSGNTIYF
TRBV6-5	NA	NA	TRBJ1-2	TGTGCCAGCAGCAAGGGGTTGGCAGCTAACTATGGCTACACCTTC	CASSKGLAANYGYTF
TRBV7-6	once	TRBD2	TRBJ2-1	TGTGCCAGCAGCTTAAGCGGGACGTTTAGCGGCCCCTACAATGAGCAGTTCTTC	CASSLSGTFSGPYNEQFF
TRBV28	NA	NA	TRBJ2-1	TGTGCCAGCAGTTTAGTAGGGACATTAGAAAAGGTGGTCCAGTTCTTC	CASSLVGTLEKVVQFF
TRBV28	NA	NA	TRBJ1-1	TGTGCCAGCAGTTCGCGAATAGGGAGGGGGGGCACTGAAGCTTTCTTT	CASSSRIGRGGTEAFF
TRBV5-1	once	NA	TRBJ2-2	TGCGCCAGCTGGGGAGATGAAGTCGGGGAGCTGTTTTTT	CASWGDEVGELFF
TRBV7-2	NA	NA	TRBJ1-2	TGTGCCAGCACCACCCGGAGGGCACCCCCTCGCCATGGCTACACCTTC	CASTTRRAPPRHGYTF
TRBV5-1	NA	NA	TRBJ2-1	TGCGCCAGCCAAGAGGCGGACAGCCGGAATGAGCAGTTCTTC	CASQEADSRNEQFF
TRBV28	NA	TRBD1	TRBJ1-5	TGTGCCATCCGCCGACAGGGGGAGGGTAGCAATCAGCCCCAGCATTTT	CAIRRQGEGSNQPQHF
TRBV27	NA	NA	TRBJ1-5	TGTGCCAGCAGTTTGAACGGGGGGTATCAGCCCCAGCATTTT	CASSLNGGYQPQHF
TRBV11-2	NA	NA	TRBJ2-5	TGTGCCAGCAGCTTAGATATCGGGGGTGTTGGGGAGACCCAGTACTTC	CASSLDIGGVGETQYF
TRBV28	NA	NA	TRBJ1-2	TGTGCCAGCAGACCACCCGGACAGCTCTATGGCTACACCTTC	CASRPPGQLYGYTF
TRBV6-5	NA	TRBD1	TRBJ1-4	TGTGCCAGCAGAGACGACAGGGGAGGCGAAAAACTGTTTTTT	CASRDDRGGEKLFF
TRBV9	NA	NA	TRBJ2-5	TGTGCCAGCAGCGTAGAGGGGGGGCGAAGGGAGACCCAGTACTTC	CASSVEGGRRETQYF
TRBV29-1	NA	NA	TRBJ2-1	TGCAGCGTTGAAGAAGCTCGGGAGCAGTTCTTC	CSVEEAREQFF
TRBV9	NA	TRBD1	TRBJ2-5	TGTGCCAGCAGCGGGGGGACAGGGCAAACCCAGTACTTC	CASSGGTGQTQYF
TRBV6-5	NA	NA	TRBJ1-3	TGTGCCAGCAGGTCAACAGCCTCTGGAAACACCATATATTTT	CASRSTASGNTIYF
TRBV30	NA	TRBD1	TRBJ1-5	TGTGCCTGGAGTGAGGGAACAGGGGGGTATCAGCCCCAGCATTTT	CAWSEGTGGYQPQHF